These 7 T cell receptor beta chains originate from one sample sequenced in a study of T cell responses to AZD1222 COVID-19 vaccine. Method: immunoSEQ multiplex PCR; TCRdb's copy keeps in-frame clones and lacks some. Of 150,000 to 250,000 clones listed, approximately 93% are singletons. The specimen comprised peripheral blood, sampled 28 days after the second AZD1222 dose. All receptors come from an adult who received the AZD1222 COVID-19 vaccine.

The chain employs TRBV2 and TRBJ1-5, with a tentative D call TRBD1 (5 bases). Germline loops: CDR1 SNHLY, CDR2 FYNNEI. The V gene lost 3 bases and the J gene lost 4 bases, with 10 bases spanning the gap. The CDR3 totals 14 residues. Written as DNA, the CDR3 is TGTGCCAGCAGTGAGTACGGGGGGAATCAGCCCCAGCATTTT. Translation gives CASSEYGGNQPQHF.

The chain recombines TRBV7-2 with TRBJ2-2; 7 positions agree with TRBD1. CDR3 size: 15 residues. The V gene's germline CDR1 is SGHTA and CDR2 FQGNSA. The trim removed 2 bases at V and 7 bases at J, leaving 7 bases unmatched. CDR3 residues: CASSLRQGANGELFF. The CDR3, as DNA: TGTGCCAGCAGCTTAAGACAGGGTGCGAACGGGGAGCTGTTTTTT.

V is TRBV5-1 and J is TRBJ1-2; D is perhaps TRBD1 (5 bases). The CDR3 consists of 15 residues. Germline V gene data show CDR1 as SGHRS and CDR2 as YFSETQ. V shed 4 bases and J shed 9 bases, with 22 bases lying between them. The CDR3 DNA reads TGCGCCAGCAGCCTGGAGGAGGGACCCACTCGAAGCTACACCTTC. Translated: CASSLEEGPTRSYTF. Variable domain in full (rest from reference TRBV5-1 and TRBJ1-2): KAGVTQTPRYLIKTRGQQVTLSCSPISGHRSVSWYQQTPGQGLQFLFEYFSETQRNKGNFPGRFSGRQFSNSRSEMNVSTLELGDSALYLCASSLEEGPTRSYTFGSGTRLTVV.

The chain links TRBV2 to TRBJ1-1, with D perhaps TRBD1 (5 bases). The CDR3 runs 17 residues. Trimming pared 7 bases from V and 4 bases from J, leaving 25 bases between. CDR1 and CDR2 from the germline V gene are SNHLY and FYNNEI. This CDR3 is CASTPVGGGTMSTEAFF. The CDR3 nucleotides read TGTGCCAGCACCCCGGTCGGGGGAGGCACCATGAGCACTGAAGCTTTCTTT. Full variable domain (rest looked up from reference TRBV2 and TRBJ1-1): EPEVTQTPSHQVTQMGQEVILRCVPISNHLYFYWYRQILGQKVEFLVSFYNNEISEKSEIFDDQFSVERPDGSNFTLKIRSTKLEDSAMYFCASTPVGGGTMSTEAFFGQGTRLTVV.

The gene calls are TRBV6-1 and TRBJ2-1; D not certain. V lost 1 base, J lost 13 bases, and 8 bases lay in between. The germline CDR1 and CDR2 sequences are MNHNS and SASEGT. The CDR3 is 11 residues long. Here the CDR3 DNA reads TGTGCCAGCAGTGAAGTTGGACCCCAGTTCTTC. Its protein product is CASSEVGPQFF.

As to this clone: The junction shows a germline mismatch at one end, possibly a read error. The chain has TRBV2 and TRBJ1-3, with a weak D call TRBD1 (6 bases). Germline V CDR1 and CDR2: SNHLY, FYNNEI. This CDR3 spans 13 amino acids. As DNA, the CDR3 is TGTGCCAGCAGTGGGCAGGGGAGAAACGCCATATATTTT. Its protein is CASSGQGRNAIYF. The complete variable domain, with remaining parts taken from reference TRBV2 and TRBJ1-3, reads EPEVTQTPSHQVTQMGQEVILRCVPISNHLYFYWYRQILGQKVEFLVSFYNNEISEKSEIFDDQFSVERPDGSNFTLKIRSTKLEDSAMYFCASSGQGRNAIYFGEGSWLTVV.

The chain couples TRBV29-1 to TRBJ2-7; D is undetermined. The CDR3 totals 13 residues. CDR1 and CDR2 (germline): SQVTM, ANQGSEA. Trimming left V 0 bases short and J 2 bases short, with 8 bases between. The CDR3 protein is CSVEEGRTYEQYF. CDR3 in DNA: TGCAGCGTTGAAGAGGGTCGGACCTACGAGCAGTACTTC.